A single sample gave rise to the 5 T cell receptor beta chains below, sequenced in a study of control samples from healthy donors and cancer patients (dated by TCRdb to between 2020 and 2021). The method behind the library was the immunoSEQ multiplex PCR assay. The clones in this table, taken by TCRdb from immuneACCESS, are in-frame only. Not every clone is retained; where verified, under half of the shortfall comes from an unresolved V gene, and the cause of the rest is unknown. The sample table contains some 160,000 clones; only one count was recorded for roughly 90% of them. Approximately 0.7% of the sample comes from the top ten. The sample consisted of blood. Receptor source: a woman in her twenties or thirties in good health.

V gene TRBV28 combines with J gene TRBJ2-5; TRBD2 matches at 11 bases. Looked up from germline, CDR1 is MDHEN and CDR2 is SYDVKM. The CDR3 extends over 13 amino acids. V lost 6 bases, J lost 7 bases, and 4 bases stayed unmatched. The CDR3 is CASSPTSGRTQYF. CDR3 nucleotides: TGTGCCAGCAGCCCAACTAGCGGGAGGACCCAGTACTTC.

The J gene is TRBJ2-7, the V gene TRBV9; D gene ambiguous. Between the trimmed V and J ends, which lost 0 bases and 2 bases, there was a span of 15 bases. From germline, CDR1 is SGDLS and CDR2 YYNGEE. The CDR3 spans 16 residues. The CDR3 coding sequence is TGTGCCAGCAGCGTAGGGGATAGTCTCATGGCCTACGAGCAGTACTTC. Translating gives CASSVGDSLMAYEQYF.

V is TRBV28 and J is TRBJ2-1; 8 nucleotides match TRBD1. Trimming took 4 bases from V and 10 from J; bases not matched to a gene: 9. This CDR3 is built from 14 residues. The germline gives CDR1 MDHEN, CDR2 SYDVKM. The CDR3 is CASSYVAGGVEQFF. For the CDR3, the DNA is TGTGCCAGCAGTTATGTCGCAGGGGGCGTCGAGCAGTTCTTC.

V gene TRBV30 combines with J gene TRBJ2-7, with 10 positions matching TRBD1. The CDR3 totals 13 residues. After removal of 5 bases from V and 4 bases from J, the junction contained 5 bases not matched to a gene. The germline V gene encodes CDR1 GTSNPN and CDR2 SVGIG (reference sequence). CDR3 DNA: TGTGCCTGGGATCCGGACAGGGGGTACGAGCAGTACTTC. Translation: CAWDPDRGYEQYF. The full variable domain, in which reference TRBV30 and TRBJ2-7 provide the parts outside the CDR3, is SQTIHQWPATLVQPVGSPLSLECTVEGTSNPNLYWYRQAAGRGLQLLFYSVGIGQISSEVPQNLSASRPQDRQFILSSKKLLLSDSGFYLCAWDPDRGYEQYFGPGTRLTVT.

CDR3 nucleotide sequence: TGTGCCAGCAGCTTAGGTACAGGGAGGTCAGGCTCTGGAAACACCATATATTTT. Translated: CASSLGTGRSGSGNTIYF. The V gene is TRBV7-2, the J gene TRBJ1-3, with D tentatively TRBD1 (6 bases). The CDR3 is made up of 18 amino acids. V shed 1 base and J shed 0 bases, with 16 bases lying between them. Germline-derived CDR1 and CDR2 are SGHTA and FQGNSA.